The T cell receptor (beta chain) described here comes from a study of cytotoxic CD8 clonotypes in ibrutinib-treated CLL. Study-level background: When averaged across all of the samples, the counts came to 255,043 productive templates and 90,000 to 95,000 productive rearrangements.

Germline values: CDR1 SGHVS, CDR2 FQNEAQ. The CDR3 is made up of 16 amino acids. After removal of 2 bases from V and 0 bases from J, the junction contained 5 bases not matched to a gene. Only in-frame clones appear in the TCRdb table, and some are missing; sequencing was by immunoSEQ multiplex PCR. The sample includes over 140,000 clones, 75% to 85% seen only once; the top ten take 7.5% to 8%. The sequence was obtained from a human donor with chronic lymphocytic leukemia. Sample: PBMCs, taken after 36 months of ibrutinib treatment. J is TRBJ2-3 and V is TRBV7-8; 7 nucleotides agree with TRBD2. CDR3 sequence reads: CASSLRVSGSTDTQYF. CDR3 nucleotide sequence: TGTGCCAGCAGCTTACGGGTTAGCGGGAGCACAGATACGCAGTATTTT.